This T cell receptor beta chain was captured in a study of identical twins. Study observations and caveats: Models came in too low on out-of-frame TCR alpha sharing in monozygotic twins. Some out-of-frame alpha sequences were shared by twins, and these showed excess low generation probability.

Concerning this clonotype: What it binds is not known.

A template switching step contributed a universal primer site, while unique molecular identifiers were present in the cDNA. TCRdb called the 5' RACE reads again in MiXCR, with one record for every CDR3 protein. The sample holds approximately 230,000 distinct CDR3 sequences, about 14% seen once. The V and J ends lost 5 bases and 4 bases, in that order; junction bases with no gene match: 7. The germline CDR1 and CDR2 sequences are MNHEY and SMNVEV (reference sequence). This CDR3 has 16 residues. The gene calls are TRBV27 and TRBJ2-2, with TRBD2 matching over 10 bases. Input material: memory (CD45RO+) T cells sorted from blood. The clonotype originates from a woman aged 18-30 years in good health. In DNA, the CDR3 is TGTGCCAGCAGTCCCCTAGCGGGAGTTGTCACCGGGGAGCTGTTTTTT. Translated: CASSPLAGVVTGELFF.